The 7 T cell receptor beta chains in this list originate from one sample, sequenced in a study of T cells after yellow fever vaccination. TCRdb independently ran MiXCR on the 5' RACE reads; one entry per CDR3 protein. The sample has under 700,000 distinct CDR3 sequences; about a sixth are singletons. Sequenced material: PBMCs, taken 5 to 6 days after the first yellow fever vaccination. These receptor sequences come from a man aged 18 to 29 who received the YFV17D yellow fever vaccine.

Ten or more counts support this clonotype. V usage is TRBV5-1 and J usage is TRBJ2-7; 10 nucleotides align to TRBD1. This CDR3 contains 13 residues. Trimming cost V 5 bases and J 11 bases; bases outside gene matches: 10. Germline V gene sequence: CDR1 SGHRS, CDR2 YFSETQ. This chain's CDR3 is CASSPDRGLHEYV. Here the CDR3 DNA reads TGCGCCAGCAGTCCTGACAGGGGGCTTCATGAGTACGTC.

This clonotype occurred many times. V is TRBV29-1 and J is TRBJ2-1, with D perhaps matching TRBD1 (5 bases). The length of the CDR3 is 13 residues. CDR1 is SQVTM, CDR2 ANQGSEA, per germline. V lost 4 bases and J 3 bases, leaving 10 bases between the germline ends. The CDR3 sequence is CSVAQGFYNEQFF. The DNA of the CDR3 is TGCAGCGTTGCTCAGGGATTCTACAATGAGCAGTTCTTC.

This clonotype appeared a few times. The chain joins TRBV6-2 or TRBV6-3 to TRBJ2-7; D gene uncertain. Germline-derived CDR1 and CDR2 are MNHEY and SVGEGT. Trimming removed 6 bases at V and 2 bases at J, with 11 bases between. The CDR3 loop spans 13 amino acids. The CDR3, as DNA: TGTGCCAGCAGGTCGACCACGGCCTACGAGCAGTACGTC. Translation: CASRSTTAYEQYV.

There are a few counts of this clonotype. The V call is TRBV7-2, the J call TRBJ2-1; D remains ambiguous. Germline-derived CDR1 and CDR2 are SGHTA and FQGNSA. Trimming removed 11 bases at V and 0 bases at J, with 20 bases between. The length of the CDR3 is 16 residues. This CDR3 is CASGTLGLSSYNEQFF. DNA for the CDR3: TGTGCCTCCGGTACCTTGGGCCTGAGCTCCTACAATGAGCAGTTCTTC.

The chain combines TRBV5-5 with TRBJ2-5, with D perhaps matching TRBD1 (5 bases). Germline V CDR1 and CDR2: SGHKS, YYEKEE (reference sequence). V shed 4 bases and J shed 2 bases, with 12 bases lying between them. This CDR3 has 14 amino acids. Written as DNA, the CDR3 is TGTGCCAGCAGCGCCCGACAGATTCAAGAGACCCAGTACTTC. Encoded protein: CASSARQIQETQYF. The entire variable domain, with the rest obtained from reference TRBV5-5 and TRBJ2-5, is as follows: DAGVTQSPTHLIKTRGQQVTLRCSPISGHKSVSWYQQVLGQGPQFIFQYYEKEERGRGNFPDRFSARQFPNYSSELNVNALLLGDSALYLCASSARQIQETQYFGPGTRLLVL.

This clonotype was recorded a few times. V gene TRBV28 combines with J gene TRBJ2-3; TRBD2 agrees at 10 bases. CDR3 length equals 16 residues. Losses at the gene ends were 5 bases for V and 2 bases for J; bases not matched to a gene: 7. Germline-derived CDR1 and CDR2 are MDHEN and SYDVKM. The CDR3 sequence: CASSQLAGGTTDTQYF. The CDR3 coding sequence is TGTGCCAGCAGTCAATTAGCGGGGGGCACCACAGATACGCAGTATTTT.

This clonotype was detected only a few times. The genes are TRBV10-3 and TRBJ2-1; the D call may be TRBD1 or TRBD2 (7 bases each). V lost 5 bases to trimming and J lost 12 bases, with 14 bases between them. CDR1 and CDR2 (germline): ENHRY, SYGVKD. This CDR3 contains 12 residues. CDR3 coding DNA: TGTGCCATCAGTAACACAGGGGAGGGGCAGTTCTTC. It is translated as CAISNTGEGQFF.